Listed below are T cell receptor beta chains from one sample, sequenced in a study of a mutant IDH1 vaccine in newly diagnosed glioma. Produced via immunoSEQ multiplex PCR; TCRdb's table is partial and in-frame only. The data hold tens of thousands of clones, with roughly 85% observed a single time. These receptors are not linked to any known antigen. The sample consisted of PBMCs, taken from a glioma patient whose treatment included an IDH1 peptide vaccine. The source is a man aged 35 to 55 with glioma. Each CDR3 is given with its conserved first and last residue. D genes are given only for firm matches. Clone size is shown for a subset of rows, as once, few, many or a class of expanded clone.

j_call: TRBJ2-5; cdr3_length: 12; clone_size: NA; v_call: TRBV10-2; d_call: NA; cdr3_aa: CASGRFQETQYF; cdr3_nt: TGCGCCAGCGGGAGGTTCCAAGAGACCCAGTACTTC
j_call: TRBJ2-1; cdr3_length: 16; clone_size: NA; v_call: TRBV19; d_call: TRBD2; cdr3_aa: CASSIAPAGGRNEQFF; cdr3_nt: TGTGCCAGTAGTATAGCCCCAGCGGGAGGTAGGAATGAGCAGTTCTTC
j_call: TRBJ2-7; cdr3_length: 18; clone_size: once; v_call: TRBV18; d_call: TRBD1; cdr3_aa: CASSPKLGQGAIHYEQYF; cdr3_nt: TGTGCCAGCTCCCCAAAACTGGGACAGGGGGCGATTCACTACGAGCAGTACTTC
j_call: TRBJ1-2; cdr3_length: 11; clone_size: NA; v_call: TRBV28; d_call: NA; cdr3_aa: CALEGVYGYTF; cdr3_nt: TGTGCCCTAGAGGGGGTCTATGGCTACACCTTC
j_call: TRBJ1-5; cdr3_length: 15; clone_size: NA; v_call: TRBV6-1; d_call: NA; cdr3_aa: CASSLRGEGNQPQHF; cdr3_nt: TGTGCCAGCAGCCTAAGGGGGGAAGGCAATCAGCCCCAGCATTTT
j_call: TRBJ2-1; cdr3_length: 11; clone_size: few; v_call: TRBV11-2; d_call: NA; cdr3_aa: CASSTYNEQFF; cdr3_nt: TGTGCCAGCAGCACCTACAATGAGCAGTTCTTC
j_call: TRBJ2-1; cdr3_length: 16; clone_size: NA; v_call: TRBV10-1; d_call: TRBD2; cdr3_aa: CASSIGLAGVRDEQFF; cdr3_nt: TGCGCCAGCAGTATCGGACTAGCGGGAGTTCGGGATGAGCAGTTCTTC
j_call: TRBJ2-1; cdr3_length: 16; clone_size: NA; v_call: TRBV5-5; d_call: TRBD1; cdr3_aa: CASSPTPGTDYNEQFF; cdr3_nt: TGTGCCAGCAGCCCTACCCCCGGGACAGATTACAATGAGCAGTTCTTC
j_call: TRBJ1-1; cdr3_length: 13; clone_size: NA; v_call: TRBV15; d_call: NA; cdr3_aa: CATSRDYSTEAFF; cdr3_nt: TGTGCCACCAGCAGAGACTATAGCACTGAAGCTTTCTTT
j_call: TRBJ2-2; cdr3_length: 15; clone_size: NA; v_call: TRBV4-1; d_call: NA; cdr3_aa: CASSPPGAGTGELFF; cdr3_nt: TGCGCCAGCAGCCCCCCGGGGGCGGGCACCGGGGAGCTGTTTTTT
j_call: TRBJ2-1; cdr3_length: 17; clone_size: NA; v_call: TRBV27; d_call: TRBD1; cdr3_aa: CASSPNTGTGDHTEQFF; cdr3_nt: TGTGCCAGCAGTCCAAATACCGGGACAGGGGATCATACTGAGCAGTTCTTC
j_call: TRBJ2-1; cdr3_length: 15; clone_size: NA; v_call: TRBV14; d_call: TRBD2; cdr3_aa: CASSQQAAGGDEQFF; cdr3_nt: TGTGCCAGCAGCCAGCAAGCAGCGGGAGGAGATGAGCAGTTCTTC
j_call: TRBJ2-2; cdr3_length: 21; clone_size: NA; v_call: TRBV18; d_call: TRBD2; cdr3_aa: CASSPRGLAGEKGPDTGELFF; cdr3_nt: TGTGCCAGCTCACCACGCGGACTAGCGGGAGAAAAAGGGCCAGACACCGGGGAGCTGTTTTTT
j_call: TRBJ2-3; cdr3_length: 14; clone_size: NA; v_call: TRBV10-1; d_call: NA; cdr3_aa: CASSDNRGTDTQYF; cdr3_nt: TGCGCCAGCAGTGATAACAGGGGCACAGATACGCAGTATTTT
j_call: TRBJ2-7; cdr3_length: 15; clone_size: few; v_call: TRBV11-2; d_call: NA; cdr3_aa: CASSLSPVGAYEQYF; cdr3_nt: TGTGCCAGCAGCTTATCCCCCGTAGGGGCGTACGAGCAGTACTTC
j_call: TRBJ1-5; cdr3_length: 13; clone_size: few; v_call: TRBV2; d_call: TRBD1; cdr3_aa: CASRADRYQPQHF; cdr3_nt: TGTGCCAGCAGGGCGGACAGGTATCAGCCCCAGCATTTT
j_call: TRBJ2-1; cdr3_length: 17; clone_size: NA; v_call: TRBV11-2; d_call: TRBD2; cdr3_aa: CASSPTLMSGSFGEQFF; cdr3_nt: TGTGCCAGCAGCCCCACCTTAATGAGCGGGAGCTTTGGTGAGCAGTTCTTC
j_call: TRBJ2-3; cdr3_length: 16; clone_size: NA; v_call: TRBV4-1; d_call: NA; cdr3_aa: CASSQVGRGTRDTQYF; cdr3_nt: TGCGCCAGCAGCCAAGTAGGCAGAGGAACTAGGGATACGCAGTATTTT
j_call: TRBJ1-4; cdr3_length: 15; clone_size: once; v_call: TRBV6-5; d_call: TRBD1; cdr3_aa: CASSYSGQFNEKLFF; cdr3_nt: TGTGCCAGCAGTTACTCGGGACAGTTTAATGAAAAACTGTTTTTT
j_call: TRBJ2-2; cdr3_length: 15; clone_size: NA; v_call: TRBV2; d_call: TRBD1; cdr3_aa: CASRPGQGARGELFF; cdr3_nt: TGTGCCAGTCGCCCGGGACAGGGGGCCCGGGGGGAGCTGTTTTTT
j_call: TRBJ2-1; cdr3_length: 15; clone_size: NA; v_call: TRBV10-3; d_call: NA; cdr3_aa: CAISESGDVYNEQFF; cdr3_nt: TGTGCCATCAGTGAGTCGGGGGACGTTTACAATGAGCAGTTCTTC
j_call: TRBJ2-3; cdr3_length: 15; clone_size: NA; v_call: TRBV18; d_call: NA; cdr3_aa: CASSPDPAAGGTQYF; cdr3_nt: TGTGCCAGCTCACCAGACCCAGCGGCTGGGGGTACGCAGTATTTT
j_call: TRBJ1-2; cdr3_length: 15; clone_size: NA; v_call: TRBV19; d_call: TRBD1; cdr3_aa: CASSGGPGGVYGYTF; cdr3_nt: TGTGCCAGTAGTGGCGGCCCAGGGGGTGTGTATGGCTACACCTTC
j_call: TRBJ1-2; cdr3_length: 14; clone_size: NA; v_call: TRBV5-4; d_call: TRBD1; cdr3_aa: CASTLGQEDYGYTF; cdr3_nt: TGTGCCAGCACCTTGGGACAGGAGGACTATGGCTACACCTTC
j_call: TRBJ1-4; cdr3_length: 17; clone_size: NA; v_call: TRBV21-1; d_call: NA; cdr3_aa: CAGTLERGGPSNEKLFF; cdr3_nt: TGTGCCGGCACCCTGGAGAGGGGGGGCCCCTCTAATGAAAAACTGTTTTTT
j_call: TRBJ1-2; cdr3_length: 13; clone_size: NA; v_call: TRBV10-3; d_call: NA; cdr3_aa: CAIRRDTNYGYTF; cdr3_nt: TGTGCCATCAGACGGGACACTAACTATGGCTACACCTTC
j_call: TRBJ2-2; cdr3_length: 14; clone_size: NA; v_call: TRBV6-6; d_call: NA; cdr3_aa: CASIPTWGTGELFF; cdr3_nt: TGTGCCAGCATTCCGACCTGGGGCACCGGGGAGCTGTTTTTT
j_call: TRBJ2-5; cdr3_length: 14; clone_size: NA; v_call: TRBV2; d_call: NA; cdr3_aa: CASRPNVGSETQYF; cdr3_nt: TGTGCCAGCAGGCCTAATGTGGGGAGCGAGACCCAGTACTTC
j_call: TRBJ2-7; cdr3_length: 16; clone_size: NA; v_call: TRBV23-1; d_call: NA; cdr3_aa: CASSQLGGRYLYEQYF; cdr3_nt: TGCGCCAGCAGCCAGTTAGGCGGACGCTACTTATACGAGCAGTACTTC
j_call: TRBJ1-5; cdr3_length: 11; clone_size: NA; v_call: TRBV25-1; d_call: NA; cdr3_aa: CASSANQPQHF; cdr3_nt: TGTGCCAGCAGTGCCAATCAGCCCCAGCATTTT
j_call: TRBJ1-2; cdr3_length: 13; clone_size: once; v_call: TRBV28; d_call: NA; cdr3_aa: CASTKAVDYGYTF; cdr3_nt: TGTGCCAGCACCAAGGCCGTGGACTATGGCTACACCTTC